This record concerns one T cell receptor (beta chain) sequence. The data were obtained in a study of OX40 agonist ivuxolimab in advanced cancers. As for the study in general: Intravenous ivuxolimab was administered to patients every 2 weeks at 0.01 to 10 mg/kg. Every patient in dose escalation had hepatocellular carcinoma, melanoma, renal cell or head and neck cancer. There were three patients with partial responses, one having hepatocellular carcinoma and two cutaneous melanoma.

Assay: immunoSEQ multiplex PCR; the TCRdb copy retains only in-frame clones and omits some. The sample gives 74,000 or so clones, 90% to 95% of which show up once; approximately 0.32% is in the top ten. This sequence was found in an adult with an advanced solid tumor such as melanoma, head and neck, liver or kidney cancer. The sequenced sample was CD4+ or CD8+ T cells sorted from blood, obtained in a trial of the OX40 agonist ivuxolimab.

The CDR3 reads CASSYSSGIAGELFF. The CDR3 region has the DNA TGTGCCAGCAGTTACTCTAGCGGGATCGCCGGGGAGCTGTTTTTT. This rearrangement joins TRBV6-5 to TRBJ2-2; 8 bases are a match to TRBD2. Germline V lookup: CDR1 MNHEY, CDR2 SVGAGI. This CDR3 region has 15 residues. J gave up 6 bases and V 0 bases, and 3 bases lay outside the gene matches.